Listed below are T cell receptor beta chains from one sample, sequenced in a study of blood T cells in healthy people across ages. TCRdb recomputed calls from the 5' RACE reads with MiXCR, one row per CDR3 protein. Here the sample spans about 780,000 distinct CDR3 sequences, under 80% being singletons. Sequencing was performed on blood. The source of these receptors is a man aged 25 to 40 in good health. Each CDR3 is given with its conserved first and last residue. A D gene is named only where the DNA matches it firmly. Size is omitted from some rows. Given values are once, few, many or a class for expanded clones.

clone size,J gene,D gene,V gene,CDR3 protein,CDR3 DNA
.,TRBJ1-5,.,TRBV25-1,CASSEPGLNSNQPQHF,TGTGCCAGCAGTGAACCTGGGCTAAATAGCAATCAGCCCCAGCATTTT
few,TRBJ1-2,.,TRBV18,CASSPREGPYGYTF,TGTGCCAGCTCACCACGGGAGGGTCCCTATGGCTACACCTTC
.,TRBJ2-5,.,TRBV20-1,CSASETAQETQYF,TGCAGTGCTAGTGAGACAGCCCAAGAGACCCAGTACTTC
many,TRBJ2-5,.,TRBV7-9,CASTPPDRWETQYF,TGTGCCAGCACCCCCCCGGACCGGTGGGAGACCCAGTACTTC
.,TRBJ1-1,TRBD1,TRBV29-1,CSVAGQGDTEAFF,TGCAGCGTTGCGGGTCAGGGGGACACTGAAGCTTTCTTT
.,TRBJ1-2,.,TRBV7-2,CASSQRESNGYTF,TGTGCCAGCAGTCAACGGGAATCGAATGGCTACACCTTC
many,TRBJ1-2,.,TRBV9,CASSVGSARTRGYTF,TGTGCCAGCAGCGTAGGATCTGCCCGGACGAGAGGCTACACCTTC
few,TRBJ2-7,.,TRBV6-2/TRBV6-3,CASSPTGPTYEQYF,TGTGCCAGCAGCCCCACAGGACCTACCTACGAGCAGTACTTC
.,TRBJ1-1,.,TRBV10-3,CATARNTEAFF,TGTGCCACCGCGAGGAACACTGAAGCTTTCTTT
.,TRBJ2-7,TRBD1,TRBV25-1,CATGQGSYEQYF,TGTGCCACGGGACAGGGATCCTACGAGCAGTACTTC
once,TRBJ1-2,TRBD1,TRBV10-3,CAISANVVGGKHGYTF,TGTGCCATCAGTGCTAACGTTGTAGGGGGCAAACATGGCTACACCTTC
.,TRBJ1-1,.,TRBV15,CATSRDKGGFFTEAFF,TGTGCCACCAGCAGAGATAAGGGAGGTTTTTTCACTGAAGCTTTCTTT
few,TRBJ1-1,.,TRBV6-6,CASRLDAGNTEAFF,TGTGCCAGCAGATTGGACGCTGGGAACACTGAAGCTTTCTTT
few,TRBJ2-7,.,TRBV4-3,CASSQDTAGTLSYEQYF,TGCGCCAGCAGCCAAGATACCGCCGGGACCCTTTCCTACGAGCAGTACTTC
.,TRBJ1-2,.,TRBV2,CASTIGGYGYTF,TGTGCCAGCACCATAGGGGGGTATGGCTACACCTTT
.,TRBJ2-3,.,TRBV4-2,CASSLRTDSTDTQYF,TGTGCCAGCAGCCTCCGGACAGACTCCACAGATACGCAGTATTTT
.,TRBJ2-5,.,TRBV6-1,CASSESPLRERETQYF,TGTGCCAGCAGTGAATCCCCCCTTAGGGAGCGGGAGACCCAGTACTTC
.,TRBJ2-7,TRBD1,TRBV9,CASSERGDRGYEQYF,TGTGCCAGCAGCGAGAGGGGAGACAGGGGCTACGAGCAGTACTTC
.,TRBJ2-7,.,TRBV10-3,CAIRDSEQYF,TGTGCCATCAGGGACTCCGAGCAGTACTTC
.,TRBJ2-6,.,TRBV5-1,CASSPGRLMSGANVLTF,TGCGCCAGCAGCCCGGGACGGCTTATGTCTGGGGCCAACGTCCTGACTTTC
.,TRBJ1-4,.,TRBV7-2,CASSQAGQRNEKLFF,TGTGCCAGCAGCCAAGCCGGACAGAGGAATGAAAAACTGTTTTTT
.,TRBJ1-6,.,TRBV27,CASSFSGGIYNSPLHF,TGTGCCAGCAGTTTCTCCGGGGGTATCTATAATTCACCCCTCCACTTT
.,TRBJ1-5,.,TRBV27,CASKLRGFDSNQPQHF,TGTGCCAGCAAACTCAGGGGTTTTGATAGCAATCAGCCCCAGCATTTT
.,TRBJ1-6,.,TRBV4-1,CASSPNWGLRSPLHF,TGCGCCAGCAGCCCTAACTGGGGGTTGCGTTCACCCCTCCACTTT
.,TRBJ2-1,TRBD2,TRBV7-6,CASSLRSSGGPYNEQFF,TGTGCCAGCAGCTTACGTTCTAGCGGGGGCCCCTACAATGAGCAGTTCTTC
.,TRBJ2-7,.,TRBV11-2,CASSCAASTGTYF,TGTGCCAGCAGCTGCGCCGCGAGCACTGGGACGTACTTC
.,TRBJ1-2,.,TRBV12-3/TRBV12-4,CASSLPGASYYGYTF,TGTGCCAGCAGTTTACCGGGGGCATCCTACTATGGCTACACCTTC
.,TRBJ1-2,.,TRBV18,CASSLQPLYGYTF,TGTGCCAGCTCGCTCCAGCCCCTCTATGGCTACACCTTC
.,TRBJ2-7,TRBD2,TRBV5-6,CASSSAGLVFPEQYF,TGTGCCAGCAGCTCGGCCGGACTAGTCTTTCCCGAGCAGTACTTC
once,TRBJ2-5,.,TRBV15,CATSRDKGGAAQYF,TGTGCCACCAGCAGAGATAAAGGGGGTGCGGCCCAGTACTTC
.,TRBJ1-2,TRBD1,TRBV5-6,CASSLRPLKGAFYGYTF,TGTGCCAGCAGCTTGAGGCCCCTAAAGGGGGCCTTCTATGGCTACACCTTC
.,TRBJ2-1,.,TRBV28,CASSLGRGEQFF,TGTGCCAGCAGTCTGGGCAGAGGTGAGCAGTTCTTC